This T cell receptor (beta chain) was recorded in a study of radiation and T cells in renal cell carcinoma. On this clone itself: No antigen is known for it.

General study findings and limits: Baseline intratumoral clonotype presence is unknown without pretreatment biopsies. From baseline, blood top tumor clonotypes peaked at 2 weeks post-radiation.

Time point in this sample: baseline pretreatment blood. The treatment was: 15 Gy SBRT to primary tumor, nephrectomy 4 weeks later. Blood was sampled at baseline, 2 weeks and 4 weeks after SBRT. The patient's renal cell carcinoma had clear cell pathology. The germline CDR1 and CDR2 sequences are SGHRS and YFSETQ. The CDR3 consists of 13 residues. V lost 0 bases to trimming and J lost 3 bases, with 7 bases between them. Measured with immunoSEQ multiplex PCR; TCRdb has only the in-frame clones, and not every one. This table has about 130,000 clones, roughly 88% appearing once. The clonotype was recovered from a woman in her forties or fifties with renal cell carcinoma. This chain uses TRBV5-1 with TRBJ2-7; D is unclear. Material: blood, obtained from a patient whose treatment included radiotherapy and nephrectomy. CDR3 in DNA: TGCGCCAGCAGCTTGGTAGTCAGCTACGAGCAGTACTTC. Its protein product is CASSLVVSYEQYF.